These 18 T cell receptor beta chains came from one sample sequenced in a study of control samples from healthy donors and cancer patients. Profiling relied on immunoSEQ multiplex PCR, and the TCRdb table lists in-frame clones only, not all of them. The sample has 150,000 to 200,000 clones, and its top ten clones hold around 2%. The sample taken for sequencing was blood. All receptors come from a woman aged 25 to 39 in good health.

Written as DNA, the CDR3 is TGTGCCAGCAGCCACCTAGACCGGGACAGGGGGCGCGTTAATTCACCCCTCCACTTT. Translating it yields CASSHLDRDRGRVNSPLHF. J is TRBJ1-6 and V is TRBV14; 12 bases fit TRBD1. CDR1 and CDR2 (germline): SGHDN, FVKESK. V lost 3 bases, J lost 6 bases, and 12 bases stayed unmatched. The length of the CDR3 is 19 residues.

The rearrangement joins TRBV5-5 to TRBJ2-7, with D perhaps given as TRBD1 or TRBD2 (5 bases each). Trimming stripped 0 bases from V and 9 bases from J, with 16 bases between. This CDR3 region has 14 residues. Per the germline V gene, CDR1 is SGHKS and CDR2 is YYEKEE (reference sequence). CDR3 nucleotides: TGTGCCAGCAGCTTGGAGGGGCTAGCTACCGGGCAGTACTTC. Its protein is CASSLEGLATGQYF.

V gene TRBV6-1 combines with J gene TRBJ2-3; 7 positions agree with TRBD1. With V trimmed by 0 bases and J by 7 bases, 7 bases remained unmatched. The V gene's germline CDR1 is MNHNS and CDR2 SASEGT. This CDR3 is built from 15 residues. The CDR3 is CASSEARTGGNTQYF. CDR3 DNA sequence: TGTGCCAGCAGTGAAGCAAGGACAGGAGGAAATACGCAGTATTTT.

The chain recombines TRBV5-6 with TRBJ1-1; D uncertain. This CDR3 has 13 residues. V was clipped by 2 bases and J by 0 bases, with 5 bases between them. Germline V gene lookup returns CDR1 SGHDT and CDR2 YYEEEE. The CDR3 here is CASSFQMNTEAFF. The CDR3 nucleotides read TGTGCCAGCAGCTTTCAGATGAACACTGAAGCTTTCTTT.

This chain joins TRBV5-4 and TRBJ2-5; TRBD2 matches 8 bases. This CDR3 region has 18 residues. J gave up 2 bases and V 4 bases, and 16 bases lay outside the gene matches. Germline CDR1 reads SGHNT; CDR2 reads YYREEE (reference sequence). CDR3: CASSNVGPGGPEQETQYF. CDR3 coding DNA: TGTGCCAGCAGCAATGTTGGGCCGGGGGGGCCTGAACAAGAGACCCAGTACTTC. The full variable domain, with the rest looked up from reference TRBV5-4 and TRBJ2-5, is ETGVTQSPTHLIKTRGQQVTLRCSSQSGHNTVSWYQQALGQGPQFIFQYYREEENGRGNFPPRFSGLQFPNYSSELNVNALELDDSALYLCASSNVGPGGPEQETQYFGPGTRLLVL.

The DNA for the CDR3 is TGTGCCAGCAGTCCCCAACCCGTAGCGAATGAGCAGTTCTTC. Amino acid sequence: CASSPQPVANEQFF. This chain connects TRBV28 to TRBJ2-1; TRBD2 is a possible D gene (5 bases). Germline V gene sequence: CDR1 MDHEN, CDR2 SYDVKM. This CDR3 contains 14 residues. The V end was cut by 5 bases, the J end by 7 bases, with 15 bases between. The whole variable domain, remainder taken from reference TRBV28 and TRBJ2-1, is DVKVTQSSRYLVKRTGEKVFLECVQDMDHENMFWYRQDPGLGLRLIYFSYDVKMKEKGDIPEGYSVSREKKERFSLILESASTNQTSMYLCASSPQPVANEQFFGPGTRLTVL.

The CDR3 coding sequence is TGTGCCAGCAGCCAAGATAGGGGTGGCACTGAAGCTTTCTTT. Translating gives CASSQDRGGTEAFF. The genes are TRBV3-1 (or the pseudogene TRBV3-2) and TRBJ1-1; a possible D gene is TRBD1 (5 bases). Trimming pared 0 bases from V and 4 bases from J, leaving 9 bases between. The germline V gene encodes CDR1 LGHDT and CDR2 YNNKEL (reference sequence). This CDR3 has 14 residues.

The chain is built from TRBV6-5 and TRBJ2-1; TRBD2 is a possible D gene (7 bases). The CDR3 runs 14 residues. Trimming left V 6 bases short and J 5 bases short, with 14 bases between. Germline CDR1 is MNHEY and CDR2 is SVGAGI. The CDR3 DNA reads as TGTGCCAGCAGCTTCGAGGGGGGGCACAATGAGCAGTTCTTC. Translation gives CASSFEGGHNEQFF.

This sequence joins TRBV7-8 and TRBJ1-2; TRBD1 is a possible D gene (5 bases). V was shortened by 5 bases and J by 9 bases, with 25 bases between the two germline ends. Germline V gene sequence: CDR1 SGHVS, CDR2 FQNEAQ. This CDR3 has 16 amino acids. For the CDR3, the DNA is TGTGCCAGCAGCCCCCTCCAACAGGACCGTGGTTATCGCTACACCTTC. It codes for CASSPLQQDRGYRYTF. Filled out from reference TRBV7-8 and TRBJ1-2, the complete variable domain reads GAGVSQSPRYKVAKRGQDVALRCDPISGHVSLFWYQQALGQGPEFLTYFQNEAQLDKSGLPSDRFFAERPEGSVSTLKIQRTQQEDSAVYLCASSPLQQDRGYRYTFGSGTRLTVV.

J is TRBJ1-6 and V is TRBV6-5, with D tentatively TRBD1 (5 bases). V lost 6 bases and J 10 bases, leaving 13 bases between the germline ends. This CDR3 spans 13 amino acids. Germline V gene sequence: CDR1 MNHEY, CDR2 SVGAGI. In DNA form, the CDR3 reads TGTGCCAGCAGCCGGGGGGAGGGGTCACCCCTCCACTTT. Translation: CASSRGEGSPLHF.

Here the CDR3 reads CASSAMRGSSYNEQFF. The CDR3 DNA sequence: TGTGCCAGCAGCGCGATGAGGGGGAGCTCCTACAATGAGCAGTTCTTC. The V call is TRBV7-6, the J call TRBJ2-1; D is perhaps TRBD1 (6 bases). V was clipped by 5 bases and J by 0 bases, with 14 bases between them. The CDR3 spans 16 residues. Germline assignment: CDR1 SGHVS and CDR2 FNYEAQ. The complete variable domain, with remaining parts taken from reference TRBV7-6 and TRBJ2-1, reads GAGVSQSPRYKVTKRGQDVALRCDPISGHVSLYWYRQALGQGPEFLTYFNYEAQQDKSGLPNDRFSAERPEGSISTLTIQRTEQRDSAMYRCASSAMRGSSYNEQFFGPGTRLTVL.

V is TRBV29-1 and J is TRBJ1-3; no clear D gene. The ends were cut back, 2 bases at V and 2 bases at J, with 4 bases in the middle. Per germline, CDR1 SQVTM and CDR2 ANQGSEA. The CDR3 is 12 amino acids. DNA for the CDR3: TGCAGCGTTGAATCAACTGGAAACACCATATATTTT. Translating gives CSVESTGNTIYF. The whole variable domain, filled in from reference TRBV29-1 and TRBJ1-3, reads SAVISQKPSRDICQRGTSLTIQCQVDSQVTMMFWYRQQPGQSLTLIATANQGSEATYESGFVIDKFPISRPNLTFSTLTVSNMSPEDSSIYLCSVESTGNTIYFGEGSWLTVV.

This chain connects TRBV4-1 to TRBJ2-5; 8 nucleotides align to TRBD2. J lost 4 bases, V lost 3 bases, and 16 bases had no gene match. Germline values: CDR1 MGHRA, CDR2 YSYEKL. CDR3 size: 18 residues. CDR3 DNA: TGCGCCAGCAGCCACCCCCAGGGCGCGGGAGGTTATAGAGAGACCCAGTACTTC. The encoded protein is CASSHPQGAGGYRETQYF.

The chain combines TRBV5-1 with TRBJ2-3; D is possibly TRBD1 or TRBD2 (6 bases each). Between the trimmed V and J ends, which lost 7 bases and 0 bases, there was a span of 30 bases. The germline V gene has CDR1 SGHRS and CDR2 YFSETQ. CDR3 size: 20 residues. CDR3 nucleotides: TGCGCCAGCGGATCGCTAGGGTTGGACTATACAGGGCTGAGCACAGATACGCAGTATTTT. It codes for CASGSLGLDYTGLSTDTQYF.

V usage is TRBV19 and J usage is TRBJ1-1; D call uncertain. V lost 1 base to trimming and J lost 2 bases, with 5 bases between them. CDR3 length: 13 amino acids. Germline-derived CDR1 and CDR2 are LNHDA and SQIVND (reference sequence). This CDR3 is CASSIGPNTEAFF. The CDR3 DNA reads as TGTGCCAGTAGTATAGGTCCCAACACTGAAGCTTTCTTT.

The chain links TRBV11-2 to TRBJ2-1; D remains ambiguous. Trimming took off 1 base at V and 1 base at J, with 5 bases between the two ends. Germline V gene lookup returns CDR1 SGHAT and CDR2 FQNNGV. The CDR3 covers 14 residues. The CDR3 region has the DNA TGTGCCAGCAGCTTAGGATGGTCCTACAATGAGCAGTTCTTC. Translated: CASSLGWSYNEQFF.

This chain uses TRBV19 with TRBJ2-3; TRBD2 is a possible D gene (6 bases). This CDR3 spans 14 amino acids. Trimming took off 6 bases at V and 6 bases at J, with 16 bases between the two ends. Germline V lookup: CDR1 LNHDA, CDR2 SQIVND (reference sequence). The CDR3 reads CASRSFGGADTQYF. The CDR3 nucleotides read TGTGCCAGTAGAAGTTTCGGCGGGGCGGATACGCAGTATTTT.

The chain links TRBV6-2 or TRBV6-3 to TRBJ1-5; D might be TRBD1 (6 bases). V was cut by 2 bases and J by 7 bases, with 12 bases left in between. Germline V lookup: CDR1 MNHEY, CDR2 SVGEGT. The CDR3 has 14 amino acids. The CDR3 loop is CASSYGGWGQPQHF. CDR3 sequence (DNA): TGTGCCAGCAGTTACGGGGGCTGGGGGCAGCCCCAGCATTTT.